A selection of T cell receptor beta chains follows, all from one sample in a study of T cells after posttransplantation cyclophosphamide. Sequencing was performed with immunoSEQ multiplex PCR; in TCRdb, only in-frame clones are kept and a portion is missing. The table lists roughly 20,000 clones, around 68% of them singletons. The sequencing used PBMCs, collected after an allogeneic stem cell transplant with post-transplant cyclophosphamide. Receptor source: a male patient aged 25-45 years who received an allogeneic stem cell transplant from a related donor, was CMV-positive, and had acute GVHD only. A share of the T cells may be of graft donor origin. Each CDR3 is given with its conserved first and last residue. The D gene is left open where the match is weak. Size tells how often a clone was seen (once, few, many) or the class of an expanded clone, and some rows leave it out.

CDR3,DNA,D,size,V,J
CACSSYNEQFF,TGTGCCTGTAGCTCCTACAATGAGCAGTTCTTC,NA,NA,TRBV7-6,TRBJ2-1
CAWSVGLQGAEAFF,TGTGCCTGGAGTGTAGGGTTACAGGGTGCTGAAGCTTTCTTT,NA,NA,TRBV30,TRBJ1-1
CASSQDLMTVDSLFAGANVLTF,TGCGCCAGCAGCCAAGATCTTATGACGGTGGACAGTTTATTTGCTGGGGCCAACGTCCTGACTTTC,NA,hyperexpanded,TRBV4-3,TRBJ2-6
CASSKQGWNTGELFF,TGCGCCAGCAGCAAACAGGGCTGGAACACCGGGGAGCTGTTTTTT,NA,NA,TRBV5-1,TRBJ2-2
CASSVAGGQYTDTQYF,TGTGCCAGCAGCGTAGCTGGGGGACAGTACACAGATACGCAGTATTTT,TRBD1,few,TRBV9,TRBJ2-3
CASSHITGAYEQYF,TGCGCCAGCAGCCATATCACAGGGGCCTACGAGCAGTACTTC,TRBD1,many,TRBV4-3,TRBJ2-7
CASSRQGALYEQYF,TGTGCCAGCAGCCGACAGGGGGCCCTATACGAGCAGTACTTC,TRBD1,NA,TRBV28,TRBJ2-7
CASSFRETQYF,TGTGCCAGCAGCTTTAGAGAGACCCAGTACTTC,NA,NA,TRBV5-4,TRBJ2-5
CASSLEGNTIYF,TGTGCCAGCAGTTTAGAGGGAAACACCATATATTTT,NA,many,TRBV6-6,TRBJ1-3
CASGGGTSNQPQHF,TGTGCCAGCGGAGGAGGGACTAGCAATCAGCCCCAGCATTTT,NA,few,TRBV9,TRBJ1-5
CASSPGLAGVNNSPLHF,TGCGCCAGCAGCCCGGGATTAGCGGGGGTTAATAATTCACCCCTCCACTTT,NA,NA,TRBV4-1,TRBJ1-6
CASSQSGGSNNEQFF,TGCGCCAGCAGTCAAAGCGGGGGGTCTAACAATGAGCAGTTCTTC,TRBD2,NA,TRBV5-1,TRBJ2-1
CASSLGVNQPQHF,TGTGCCAGCAGCTTAGGCGTTAATCAGCCCCAGCATTTT,NA,NA,TRBV7-2,TRBJ1-5
CASSVSLQQPNYGYTF,TGTGCCAGCAGCGTATCCCTACAACAGCCAAACTATGGCTACACCTTC,NA,NA,TRBV9,TRBJ1-2
CASSLGQRETQYF,TGTGCCAGCAGCCTCGGACAGCGAGAGACCCAGTACTTC,NA,NA,TRBV7-8,TRBJ2-5
CASSLDISYEQYF,TGTGCCAGTAGTTTAGACATCTCCTACGAGCAGTACTTC,NA,NA,TRBV19,TRBJ2-7
CASSLSGLRRTQETQYF,TGTGCCAGCAGCTTATCGGGACTGCGCAGGACCCAAGAGACCCAGTACTTC,NA,NA,TRBV7-2,TRBJ2-5
CASSPGGGNTIYF,TGTGCCAGCTCACCAGGAGGGGGAAACACCATATATTTT,NA,once,TRBV18,TRBJ1-3
CASSSPLNTEAFF,TGTGCCAGCAGTTCCCCATTGAACACTGAAGCTTTCTTT,NA,NA,TRBV28,TRBJ1-1
CASSLALTSSGNTIYF,TGTGCCAGCAGCTTAGCATTAACGAGCTCTGGAAACACCATATATTTT,NA,NA,TRBV7-9,TRBJ1-3
CASSQDWGNSYGYTF,TGCGCCAGCAGCCAAGATTGGGGCAACTCCTATGGCTACACCTTC,NA,NA,TRBV4-1,TRBJ1-2
CASSPGGTEAFF,TGTGCCAGCAGCCCGGGGGGGACTGAAGCTTTCTTT,NA,once,TRBV4-2,TRBJ1-1
CASSLLGYRYNEQFF,TGTGCCAGCAGCTTGTTGGGGTACAGGTACAATGAGCAGTTCTTC,NA,NA,TRBV7-2,TRBJ2-1
CASGIRDREWDTEAFF,TGTGCTAGTGGTATCCGGGACAGGGAATGGGACACTGAAGCTTTCTTT,TRBD1,once,TRBV12-5,TRBJ1-1
CASSLPRGSLFF,TGTGCCAGCAGCTTACCGCGGGGGTCACTGTTTTTT,NA,few,TRBV7-9,TRBJ1-4
CASTDAGTWNTEAFF,TGTGCCAGCACCGACGCAGGGACTTGGAACACTGAAGCTTTCTTT,NA,NA,TRBV6-5,TRBJ1-1
CAWRRTGGGYGYTF,TGTGCCTGGAGGCGTACAGGGGGCGGATATGGCTACACCTTC,TRBD1,NA,TRBV30,TRBJ1-2
CASSLGVGTGNTEAFF,TGTGCCAGCAGCTTAGGTGTCGGGACAGGGAACACTGAAGCTTTCTTT,TRBD1,NA,TRBV7-9,TRBJ1-1
CSVEDRQAFHYGYTF,TGCAGCGTTGAAGATCGACAGGCTTTCCACTATGGCTACACCTTC,NA,NA,TRBV29-1,TRBJ1-2
CASSINRDTSYGYTF,TGTGCCAGTAGTATAAACAGGGACACCTCCTATGGCTACACCTTC,NA,NA,TRBV19,TRBJ1-2
CASSLHRGSGSYEQYF,TGTGCCAGCAGCTTACACAGGGGGTCAGGCTCCTACGAGCAGTACTTC,TRBD1,NA,TRBV5-8,TRBJ2-7
CASSSAHRGSTDTQYF,TGTGCCAGCAGCTCTGCGCACAGGGGTAGCACAGATACGCAGTATTTT,TRBD1,NA,TRBV13,TRBJ2-3